The clone carrying this T cell receptor beta chain was picked up one time. This CDR3 has 15 amino acids. Trimming took 3 bases from V and 5 from J; bases not matched to a gene: 4. Germline V CDR1 and CDR2: SGHNT, YYREEE (reference sequence). The repertoire was sequenced with immunoSEQ multiplex PCR; TCRdb's copy has only in-frame clones and lacks some. The table lists roughly 210,000 clones, 88% of them singletons. The source of the sample is a study of blood T cell repertoires in COVID-19. The chain carries TRBV5-4 and TRBJ2-1; 11 bases line up with TRBD2. Sequenced input: peripheral blood. This TCR came from a man in his 70s with acute or convalescent COVID-19. The CDR3 loop reads CASSSWTSGHNEQFF. CDR3 sequence (DNA): TGTGCCAGCAGCTCCTGGACTAGCGGGCACAATGAGCAGTTCTTC.